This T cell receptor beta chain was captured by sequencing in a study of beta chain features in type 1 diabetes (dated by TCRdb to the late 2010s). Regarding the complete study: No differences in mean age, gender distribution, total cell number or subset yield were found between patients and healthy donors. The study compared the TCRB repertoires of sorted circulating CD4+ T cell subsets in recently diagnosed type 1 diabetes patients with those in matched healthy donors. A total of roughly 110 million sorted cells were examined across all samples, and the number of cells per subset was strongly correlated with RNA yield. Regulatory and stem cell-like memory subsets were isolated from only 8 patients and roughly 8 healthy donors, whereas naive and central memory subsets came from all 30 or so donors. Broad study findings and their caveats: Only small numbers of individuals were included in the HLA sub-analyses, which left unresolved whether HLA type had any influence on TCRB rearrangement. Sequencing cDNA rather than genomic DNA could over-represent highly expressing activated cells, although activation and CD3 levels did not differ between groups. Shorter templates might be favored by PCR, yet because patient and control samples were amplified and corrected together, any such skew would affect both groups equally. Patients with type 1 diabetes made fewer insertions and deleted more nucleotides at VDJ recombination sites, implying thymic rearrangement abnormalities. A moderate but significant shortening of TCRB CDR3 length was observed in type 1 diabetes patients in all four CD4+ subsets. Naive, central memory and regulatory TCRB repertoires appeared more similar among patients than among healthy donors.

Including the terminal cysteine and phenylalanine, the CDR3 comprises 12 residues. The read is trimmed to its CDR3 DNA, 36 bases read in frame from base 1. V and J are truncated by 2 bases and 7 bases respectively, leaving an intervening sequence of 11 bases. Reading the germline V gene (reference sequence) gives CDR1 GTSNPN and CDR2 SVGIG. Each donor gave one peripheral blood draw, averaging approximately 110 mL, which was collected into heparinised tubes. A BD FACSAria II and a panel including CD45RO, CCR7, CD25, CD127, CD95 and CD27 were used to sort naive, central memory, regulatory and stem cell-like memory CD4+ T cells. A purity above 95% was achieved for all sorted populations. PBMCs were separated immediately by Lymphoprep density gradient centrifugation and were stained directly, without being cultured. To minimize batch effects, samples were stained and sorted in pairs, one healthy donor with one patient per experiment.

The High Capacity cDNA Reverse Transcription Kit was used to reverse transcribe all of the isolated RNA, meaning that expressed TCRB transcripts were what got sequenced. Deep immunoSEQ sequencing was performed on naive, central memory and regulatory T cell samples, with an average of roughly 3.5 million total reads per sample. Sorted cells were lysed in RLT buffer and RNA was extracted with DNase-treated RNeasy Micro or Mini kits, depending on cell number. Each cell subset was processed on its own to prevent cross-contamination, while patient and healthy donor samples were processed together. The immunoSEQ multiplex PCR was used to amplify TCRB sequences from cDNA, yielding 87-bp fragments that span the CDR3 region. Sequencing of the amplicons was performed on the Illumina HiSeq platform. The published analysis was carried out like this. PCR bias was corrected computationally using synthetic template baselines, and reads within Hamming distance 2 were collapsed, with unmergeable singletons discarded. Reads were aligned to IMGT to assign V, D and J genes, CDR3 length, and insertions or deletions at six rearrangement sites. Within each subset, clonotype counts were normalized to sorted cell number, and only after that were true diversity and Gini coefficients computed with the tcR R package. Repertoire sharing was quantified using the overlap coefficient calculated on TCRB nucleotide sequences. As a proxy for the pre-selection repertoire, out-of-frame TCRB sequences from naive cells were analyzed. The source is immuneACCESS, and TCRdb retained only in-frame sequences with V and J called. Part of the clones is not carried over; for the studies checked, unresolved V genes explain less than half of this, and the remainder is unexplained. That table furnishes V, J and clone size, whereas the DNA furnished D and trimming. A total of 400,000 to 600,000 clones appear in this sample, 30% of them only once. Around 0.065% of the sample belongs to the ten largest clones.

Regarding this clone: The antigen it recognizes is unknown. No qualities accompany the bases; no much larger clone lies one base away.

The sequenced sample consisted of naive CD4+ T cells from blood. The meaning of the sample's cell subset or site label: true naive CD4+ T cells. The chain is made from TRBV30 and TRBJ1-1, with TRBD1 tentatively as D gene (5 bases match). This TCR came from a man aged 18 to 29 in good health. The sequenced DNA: TGTGCCTGGAGTCCCCAGGGCCTTGAAGCTTTCTTT. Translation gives CAWSPQGLEAFF.